This T cell receptor beta chain was recorded in a study of T cell repertoires in cytomegalovirus infection. Looking at the study overall: The authors relied on CMV epitopes, both recently identified HLA-C-restricted and well-studied HLA-B-restricted. Indications came from public TCR beta signatures; they pointed to CMV infection and to a matching HLA type.

TCRdb re-derived calls from the reads in MiXCR, one entry per CDR3 protein. The sample records approximately 1,000,000 distinct CDR3 sequences, under 40% being singletons. This clonotype came up a few times. What it recognizes is unknown. The germline CDR1 and CDR2 sequences are MGHDK and SYGVNS. Trimming removed 7 bases from V and 8 bases from J; junction bases left unmatched: 8. The CDR3 loop spans 13 amino acids. General study results and limits: HLA-C-restricted CMV-specific TCR beta clonotypes were dominant in the ex vivo response. Summed frequency of shared TCR beta families picked out CMV carriers who also had the relevant HLA.

The chain recombines TRBV25-1 with TRBJ2-1; 7 positions agree with TRBD1. This clonotype was obtained from a human donor in good health (CMV status not recorded). Some clones in this sample may be carry-over from other donors' samples. Sample: cultured CD8+ T cells from PBMCs, taken from culture after CMV antigen stimulation. The chain's CDR3 is CASIQGVRDEQFF. The CDR3 nucleotides are TGTGCCAGCATTCAGGGGGTTCGGGATGAGCAGTTCTTC.